Listed here are 28 T cell receptor beta chains from one sample, sequenced in a study of cytomegalovirus exposure and HLA in healthy donors. Vbeta (60) and Jbeta (13) primers were used in the PCR. TCRdb's copy holds only in-frame clones and misses some; the assay was immunoSEQ multiplex PCR. This table has about 110,000 clones, around three quarters appearing once. Sequencing was performed on PBMCs. The source is a woman aged 50 to 60 in good health and CMV-seropositive.

The rearrangement links TRBV5-1 to TRBJ2-2, with 7 nucleotides matching TRBD1. The CDR3 is 16 residues long. In germline, CDR1 is SGHRS, CDR2 YFSETQ. V trimming: 4 bases; J trimming: 4 bases; junction bases outside the gene matches: 10. CDR3 sequence reads: CASSVTGAGGTGELFF. The CDR3 DNA reads as TGCGCCAGCAGCGTTACAGGGGCCGGCGGCACCGGGGAGCTGTTTTTT.

The chain couples TRBV5-7 to TRBJ1-1, with D hard to call. TRBV5-7 is an open reading frame whose function is uncertain. The CDR3 covers 17 residues. The V gene lost 0 bases and the J gene lost 6 bases, with 21 bases spanning the gap. This chain's CDR3 is CASSLVAVSAWGAEAFF. The CDR3, as DNA: TGTGCCAGCAGCTTGGTAGCAGTATCGGCTTGGGGAGCTGAAGCTTTCTTT.

The chain employs TRBV9 and TRBJ2-2; perhaps TRBD1 as D (5 bases). Trimming took off 0 bases at V and 7 bases at J, with 10 bases between the two ends. Germline V gives CDR1 SGDLS, CDR2 YYNGEE. The CDR3 spans 14 residues. CDR3: CASSVVGVGGELFF. The DNA of the CDR3 is TGTGCCAGCAGCGTAGTAGGGGTTGGCGGGGAGCTGTTTTTT.

J is TRBJ1-1 and V is TRBV7-2; D is uncertain. Germline-derived CDR1 and CDR2 are SGHTA and FQGNSA. V lost 1 base to trimming and J lost 4 bases, with 13 bases between them. CDR3 size: 15 residues. The CDR3 DNA reads TGTGCCAGCAGCTTAGAGCCAGGACTGCGCACTGAAGCTTTCTTT. Its translation: CASSLEPGLRTEAFF.

This chain links TRBV11-3 with TRBJ1-1; D uncertain. CDR1 is SGHNT, CDR2 YENEEA, per germline. Trimming removed 4 bases from V and 1 base from J, with 7 bases in between. CDR3 length equals 13 residues. The CDR3 DNA sequence: TGTGCCAGCAGCTCGAGCGGGAACACTGAAGCTTTCTTT. Translating it yields CASSSSGNTEAFF.

In this sample, this clone turned up once. This chain links TRBV6-5 with TRBJ1-1; 7 nucleotides match TRBD1. After removal of 2 bases from V and 5 bases from J, the junction contained 8 bases not matched to a gene. The CDR3 consists of 15 residues. The germline V gene has CDR1 MNHEY and CDR2 SVGAGI. The chain's CDR3 is CASSYLPGGWTEAFF. CDR3 sequence (DNA): TGTGCCAGCAGTTACCTTCCAGGGGGGTGGACTGAAGCTTTCTTT.

The rearrangement links TRBV4-1 to TRBJ1-6; 10 bases fit TRBD1. The CDR3 spans 20 residues. J gave up 0 bases and V 0 bases, and 8 bases lay outside the gene matches. Germline lookup yields CDR1 MGHRA and CDR2 YSYEKL. CDR3 sequence reads: CASSQDSSTGGFSYNSPLHF. In DNA form, the CDR3 reads TGCGCCAGCAGCCAAGATAGTTCGACAGGGGGCTTCTCCTATAATTCACCCCTCCACTTT.

V usage is TRBV13 and J usage is TRBJ2-5; possibly TRBD1 for D (6 bases). Germline V gene lookup returns CDR1 PRHDT and CDR2 FYEKMQ (reference sequence). Trimming removed 5 bases from V and 2 bases from J, with 15 bases in between. This CDR3 comprises 15 residues. CDR3 sequence: CASSVEGDIQETQYF. The CDR3 nucleotides read TGTGCCAGCAGCGTCGAAGGGGACATACAAGAGACCCAGTACTTC.

CDR3 DNA sequence: TGTGCCAGCAGCTTAGTAAGGCCAGGTCGGGAATCCGAGCAGTACTTC. Amino acids: CASSLVRPGRESEQYF. The V gene is TRBV7-9, the J gene TRBJ2-7; D possibly corresponds to TRBD2 (5 bases). The V end lost 1 base, the J end lost 6 bases, and 19 bases lay between the germline ends. Germline assignment: CDR1 SEHNR and CDR2 FQNEAQ (reference sequence). This CDR3 is 16 amino acids long.

V usage is TRBV9 and J usage is TRBJ2-1, with 9 nucleotides matching TRBD1. Germline values: CDR1 SGDLS, CDR2 YYNGEE. Unmatched junction bases numbered 5, after V lost 3 bases and J lost 7 bases. The CDR3 totals 14 residues. In DNA, the CDR3 is TGTGCCAGCAGCGCCCGGGACAGGGTGAATGAGCAGTTCTTC. Translating it yields CASSARDRVNEQFF.

V and J are TRBV19 and TRBJ1-2; TRBD1 matches at 9 bases. Germline CDR1 reads LNHDA; CDR2 reads SQIVND (reference sequence). The V segment lost 7 bases and the J segment 3 bases; nucleotides outside the gene matches: 3. The CDR3 consists of 13 residues. CDR3: CASNRGQDYGYTF. The CDR3 DNA is TGTGCCAGTAACAGGGGGCAAGACTATGGCTACACCTTC. The whole variable domain, filled in from reference TRBV19 and TRBJ1-2, reads DGGITQSPKYLFRKEGQNVTLSCEQNLNHDAMYWYRQDPGQGLRLIYYSQIVNDFQKGDIAEGYSVSREKKESFPLTVTSAQKNPTAFYLCASNRGQDYGYTFGSGTRLTVV.

This chain links TRBV6-1 with TRBJ2-7, with 8 bases identical to TRBD1. CDR1 MNHNS and CDR2 SASEGT come from the germline V gene. With V trimmed by 6 bases and J by 3 bases, 7 bases remained unmatched. This CDR3 contains 14 residues. CDR3 in DNA: TGTGCCAGCAGAGGACAGGGTGGGGACTACGAGCAGTACTTC. This encodes CASRGQGGDYEQYF.

This clone was counted only a few times. The chain has TRBV19 and TRBJ2-5; 7 bases agree with TRBD1. V lost 7 bases to trimming and J lost 5 bases; unmatched junction nucleotides: 7. The CDR3 contains 13 residues. Looked up from germline, CDR1 is LNHDA and CDR2 is SQIVND (reference sequence). Here the CDR3 reads CASTRQGLETQYF. The CDR3 DNA follows: TGTGCCAGTACCCGACAGGGTTTGGAGACCCAGTACTTC.

The chain is built from TRBV29-1 and TRBJ2-2, with 13 bases identical to TRBD2. The CDR3 contains 15 residues. The germline V gene encodes CDR1 SQVTM and CDR2 ANQGSEA. The V segment lost 6 bases and the J segment 5 bases; nucleotides outside the gene matches: 6. DNA of the CDR3: TGCAGCGTGAGGGGACTAGCGGGGCGTACCGGGGAGCTGTTTTTT. This gives the protein CSVRGLAGRTGELFF.

Only a few counts were recorded for this clone. The V gene is TRBV19, the J gene TRBJ2-6; 8 nucleotides line up with TRBD1. CDR1 is LNHDA and CDR2 is SQIVND in the germline V gene (reference sequence). This CDR3 contains 20 residues. With 7 bases clipped from V and 6 bases from J, the junction kept 23 bases outside the gene matches. CDR3 in amino acids: CASIPPSGTGSPLTANVLTF. The CDR3 nucleotides are TGTGCCAGTATTCCCCCCTCCGGGACAGGCTCTCCTTTGACGGCCAACGTCCTGACTTTC.

In this sample, this clone turned up once. The chain joins TRBV5-1 to TRBJ2-7; 8 nucleotides match TRBD1. The CDR3 contains 14 residues. After removal of 5 bases from V and 4 bases from J, the junction contained 8 bases not matched to a gene. Germline V gene data show CDR1 as SGHRS and CDR2 as YFSETQ. The CDR3 sequence: CASRRGTGDYEQYF. The CDR3 nucleotides read TGCGCCAGCAGACGCGGGACAGGAGATTACGAGCAGTACTTC.

The chain couples TRBV6-5 to TRBJ1-2, with D tentatively TRBD1 (5 bases). CDR1 is MNHEY and CDR2 is SVGAGI in the germline V gene. The CDR3 is 13 residues long. Trimming took 6 bases from V and 10 from J, leaving 18 bases between them. The CDR3 coding sequence is TGTGCCAGCAGCCCCCCGACAGAAAAGGTCTACACCTTC. Translation: CASSPPTEKVYTF.

The chain has TRBV5-1 and TRBJ1-2; D not resolved. The V and J ends lost 2 bases and 2 bases respectively, with 16 bases between them. Germline V gene lookup returns CDR1 SGHRS and CDR2 YFSETQ. The CDR3 extends over 16 amino acids. CDR3 bases: TGCGCCAGCAGCTTAGCCCGAACAACTACGAACTATGGCTACACCTTC. Translating gives CASSLARTTTNYGYTF.

This chain joins TRBV5-4 and TRBJ2-5; the match to TRBD2 covers 9 bases. The trim removed 3 bases at V and 4 bases at J, leaving 7 bases unmatched. The CDR3 is 15 residues long. CDR1 is SGHNT, CDR2 YYREEE, per germline (reference sequence). This chain's CDR3 is CASSSASGGRETQYF. The DNA of the CDR3 is TGTGCCAGCAGCTCCGCGAGCGGGGGGCGAGAGACCCAGTACTTC.

This clone was counted a single time. This sequence joins TRBV4-2 and TRBJ2-7, with 9 bases aligning to TRBD2. This CDR3 region has 17 residues. CDR1 and CDR2 from the germline V gene are LGHNA and YNFKEQ. Trimming took 6 bases from V and 5 from J; bases not matched to a gene: 17. The CDR3 DNA sequence: TGTGCCAGCAGTCGATCATCGGTGGCGGGGGGGATTGACGAGCAGTACTTC. Its translation: CASSRSSVAGGIDEQYF.

Only a few counts were recorded for this clone. V usage is TRBV10-3 and J usage is TRBJ2-3; 10 bases agree with TRBD2. Trimming cost V 5 bases and J 2 bases; bases outside gene matches: 1. The CDR3 is made up of 14 amino acids. Looked up from germline, CDR1 is ENHRY and CDR2 is SYGVKD. CDR3 region: CAISSGGVTDTQYF. The DNA of the CDR3 is TGTGCCATCAGTAGCGGGGGGGTCACAGATACGCAGTATTTT.

CDR3 bases: TGCGCCAGCAGCTTGCTGGGACAGGGAAGGGATTCCACTGAAGCTTTCTTT. Its protein is CASSLLGQGRDSTEAFF. The rearrangement uses TRBV5-1 and TRBJ1-1; TRBD1 agrees at 9 bases. The CDR3 consists of 17 residues. Germline lookup yields CDR1 SGHRS and CDR2 YFSETQ. V gave up 1 base and J gave up 4 bases; unmatched junction bases: 11. Drawing the rest from reference TRBV5-1 and TRBJ1-1, the complete variable domain is KAGVTQTPRYLIKTRGQQVTLSCSPISGHRSVSWYQQTPGQGLQFLFEYFSETQRNKGNFPGRFSGRQFSNSRSEMNVSTLELGDSALYLCASSLLGQGRDSTEAFFGQGTRLTVV.

V is TRBV6-6 and J is TRBJ1-1; D ambiguous. The CDR3 runs 14 residues. Trimming removed 4 bases at V and 1 base at J, with 10 bases between. CDR1 and CDR2 from the germline V gene are MNHNY and SVGAGI (reference sequence). This chain's CDR3 is CASSFPRKNTEAFF. The CDR3, as DNA: TGTGCCAGCAGTTTCCCCAGGAAGAACACTGAAGCTTTCTTT.

Comments on this clone: At one of its ends the junction is not consistent with the germline gene, which may arise from a read error. In the same sample, other DNA sequences code for this CDR3. The rearrangement joins TRBV28 to TRBJ2-3; D possibly corresponds to TRBD1 (8 bases). This CDR3 comprises 15 residues. Germline CDR1 is MDHEN and CDR2 is SYDVKM. The CDR3 DNA reads as TGCGCCAGCAGGGGGGGGAGGACAGGGACAGATACGCAGTATTTT. Translated: CASRGGRTGTDTQYF.

This chain joins TRBV19 and TRBJ1-6, with a tentative D call TRBD1 (6 bases). V was trimmed by 6 bases and J by 6 bases, leaving 15 bases between them. The CDR3 loop spans 15 amino acids. Germline CDR1 reads LNHDA; CDR2 reads SQIVND (reference sequence). The CDR3 sequence: CASRTSGGANSPLHF. The CDR3 region has the DNA TGTGCCAGTAGGACGTCGGGGGGGGCTAATTCACCCCTCCACTTT.

This chain uses TRBV28 with TRBJ1-6, with D perhaps matching TRBD1 (5 bases). Germline loops: CDR1 MDHEN, CDR2 SYDVKM. The CDR3 totals 15 residues. The V end lost 2 bases, the J end lost 7 bases, and 12 bases lay between the germline ends. Here the CDR3 DNA reads TGTGCCAGCAGTTTACAGGGACTTTACAATTCACCCCTCCACTTT. Amino acid sequence: CASSLQGLYNSPLHF.

The V and J genes are TRBV19 and TRBJ2-1, with 9 bases fitting TRBD2. Germline V gives CDR1 LNHDA, CDR2 SQIVND (reference sequence). The V and J ends lost 6 bases and 1 base, in that order; junction bases with no gene match: 4. CDR3 size: 15 residues. The CDR3 loop reads CASRRLAVSYNEQFF. The CDR3 DNA is TGTGCCAGTAGACGACTAGCGGTATCCTACAATGAGCAGTTCTTC.

This clone was observed a handful of times. The chain links TRBV7-8 to TRBJ2-3, with 11 bases lining up with TRBD2. Trimming took 5 bases from V and 8 from J; bases not matched to a gene: 12. Germline assignment: CDR1 SGHVS and CDR2 FQNEAQ. There are 16 residues in the CDR3. CDR3: CASSPLLAGGGSTQYF. The CDR3 DNA is TGTGCCAGCAGCCCACTTCTAGCGGGGGGAGGGAGTACGCAGTATTTT. The full variable domain, with the rest looked up from reference TRBV7-8 and TRBJ2-3, is GAGVSQSPRYKVAKRGQDVALRCDPISGHVSLFWYQQALGQGPEFLTYFQNEAQLDKSGLPSDRFFAERPEGSVSTLKIQRTQQEDSAVYLCASSPLLAGGGSTQYFGPGTRLTVL.